Below, 21 T cell receptor beta chains from the same sample are listed, as sequenced in a study of blood T cells in healthy people across ages. Alongside a J-beta primer mix, a sample-barcoded 5' primer served in a second PCR lasting roughly 6 to 12 cycles. MiXCR, applied by TCRdb to the 5' RACE reads, yields one record per CDR3 protein. The data contain over a million distinct CDR3 sequences, 40% to 55% of them singletons. Sequencing input: blood. These receptors were taken from a woman aged 60-70 years in good health.

This clonotype occurred a few times. The chain joins TRBV9 to TRBJ2-3; D is unresolved. Germline V gene sequence: CDR1 SGDLS, CDR2 YYNGEE. The V and J ends lost 0 bases and 2 bases respectively, with 7 bases between them. This CDR3 has 14 residues. In nucleotides, the CDR3 is TGTGCCAGCAGCGTAGTTGGCCTCACAGATACGCAGTATTTT. It codes for CASSVVGLTDTQYF.

This clonotype has only a few counts. V and J are TRBV11-1 and TRBJ2-7; maybe TRBD2 (5 bases). The length of the CDR3 is 17 residues. V lost 2 bases, J lost 0 bases, and 17 bases lay in between. The germline V gene encodes CDR1 SGHAT and CDR2 FQDESV (reference sequence). The CDR3 nucleotides read TGTGCCAGCAGCTTAATCGGCCGGGGAGAGAGCTCCTACGAGCAGTACTTC. The encoded protein is CASSLIGRGESSYEQYF.

This CDR3 is CATPEGPEGEKLFF. In DNA form, the CDR3 reads TGTGCCACCCCGGAGGGGCCAGAAGGTGAAAAACTGTTTTTT. This chain uses TRBV24-1 with TRBJ1-4, with a weak D call TRBD1 (5 bases). Germline CDR1 is KGHDR and CDR2 is SFDVKD. The CDR3 is 14 residues long. V lost 9 bases and J lost 7, with 17 bases in between.

CDR3 nucleotide sequence: TGTGCCAGCAGCCGCGCGGGTCCCTCCAAAAACATTCAGTACTTC. This gives the protein CASSRAGPSKNIQYF. The chain couples TRBV3-1 to TRBJ2-4; possible D gene TRBD2, 5 bases. Trimming removed 4 bases from V and 2 bases from J, with 12 bases in between. Germline V lookup: CDR1 LGHDT, CDR2 YNNKEL (reference sequence). The CDR3 totals 15 residues. Full variable domain (rest looked up from reference TRBV3-1 and TRBJ2-4): DTAVSQTPKYLVTQMGNDKSIKCEQNLGHDTMYWYKQDSKKFLKIMFSYNNKELIINETVPNRFSPKSPDKAHLNLHINSLELGDSAVYFCASSRAGPSKNIQYFGAGTRLSVL.

The chain is built from TRBV6-5 and TRBJ1-1, with 9 bases aligning to TRBD1. With V trimmed by 5 bases and J by 5 bases, 3 bases remained unmatched. Looked up from germline, CDR1 is MNHEY and CDR2 is SVGAGI. This CDR3 has 13 residues. CDR3 sequence reads: CASSGTGRTEAFF. The CDR3, as DNA: TGTGCCAGCAGTGGGACAGGGCGGACTGAAGCTTTCTTT.

The J gene is TRBJ1-6, the V gene TRBV20-1; possibly TRBD1 for D (5 bases). Germline V gene data show CDR1 as DFQATT and CDR2 as SNEGSKA (reference sequence). V was shortened by 1 base and J by 5 bases, with 15 bases between the two germline ends. This CDR3 comprises 16 residues. CDR3 DNA sequence: TGCAGTGCTAGAGCCCCCGGGAGGGGCAATAATTCACCCCTCCACTTT. It encodes CSARAPGRGNNSPLHF.

In this sample, this clonotype turned up a few times. The V gene is TRBV7-2, the J gene TRBJ2-5, with 8 bases that match TRBD2. This CDR3 contains 16 residues. The germline CDR1 and CDR2 sequences are SGHTA and FQGNSA. V dropped 0 bases and J dropped 2; count of bases not matched to a gene: 5. CDR3 sequence (DNA): TGTGCCAGCAGCTTAGCCGGGAGGGCGGTACAAGAGACCCAGTACTTC. This sequence encodes CASSLAGRAVQETQYF. The full variable domain, in which reference TRBV7-2 and TRBJ2-5 provide the parts outside the CDR3, is GAGVSQSPSNKVTEKGKDVELRCDPISGHTALYWYRQSLGQGLEFLIYFQGNSAPDKSGLPSDRFSAERTGGSVSTLTIQRTQQEDSAVYLCASSLAGRAVQETQYFGPGTRLLVL.

The chain uses TRBV4-1 and TRBJ2-5, with 9 bases identical to TRBD2. This CDR3 has 15 amino acids. Germline lookup yields CDR1 MGHRA and CDR2 YSYEKL. J gave up 6 bases and V 0 bases, and 5 bases lay outside the gene matches. The CDR3, as DNA: TGCGCCAGCAGCCAAGATGGGACTAGCTTGAAGACCCAGTACTTC. Its protein is CASSQDGTSLKTQYF.

This clonotype was counted ten times or more. The chain recombines TRBV7-8 with TRBJ2-3; D is undetermined. V gave up 1 base and J gave up 7 bases, with 12 bases separating them. This CDR3 spans 14 amino acids. CDR1 is SGHVS and CDR2 is FQNEAQ in the germline V gene. The CDR3: CASSLGQHVNTQYF. For the CDR3, the DNA is TGTGCCAGCAGCTTAGGTCAGCACGTGAATACGCAGTATTTT.

The chain carries TRBV2 and TRBJ2-1; perhaps TRBD2 as D (6 bases). The V end lost 10 bases, the J end lost 4 bases, and 20 bases lay between the germline ends. The CDR3 is 15 amino acids. Germline loops: CDR1 SNHLY, CDR2 FYNNEI. DNA for the CDR3: TGTGCCATCCATCTCTATAGCGGTAATTACAATGAGCAGTTCTTC. The encoded protein is CAIHLYSGNYNEQFF.

This sequence joins TRBV3-1 and TRBJ2-7; 10 bases map to TRBD2. Germline V lookup: CDR1 LGHDT, CDR2 YNNKEL (reference sequence). With V trimmed by 2 bases and J by 3 bases, 4 bases remained unmatched. CDR3 length equals 15 residues. The CDR3: CASSQSGTSVYEQYF. As DNA, the CDR3 is TGTGCCAGCAGCCAAAGCGGGACTAGCGTCTACGAGCAGTACTTC.

This clonotype was recorded at least ten times. The CDR3 here is CAISEGGYDIQYF. CDR3 nucleotide sequence: TGTGCCATCAGTGAGGGGGGGTACGACATTCAGTACTTC. This chain links TRBV10-3 with TRBJ2-4; weak D call: TRBD2 (6 bases). V was cut by 2 bases and J by 8 bases, with 10 bases left in between. The CDR3 contains 13 residues. Germline lookup yields CDR1 ENHRY and CDR2 SYGVKD.

This CDR3 is CSARDTGHNSGANVLTF. As DNA, the CDR3 is TGCAGTGCTAGAGATACGGGACATAACTCTGGGGCCAACGTCCTGACTTTC. The chain links TRBV20-1 to TRBJ2-6, with a possible D match to TRBD1 (6 bases). There are 17 residues in the CDR3. Trimming took off 0 bases at V and 0 bases at J, with 12 bases between the two ends. Looked up from germline, CDR1 is DFQATT and CDR2 is SNEGSKA (reference sequence).

The gene calls are TRBV3-1 and TRBJ2-5; no clear D. The germline gives CDR1 LGHDT, CDR2 YNNKEL (reference sequence). Trimming removed 4 bases at V and 5 bases at J, with 14 bases between. The CDR3 is 14 amino acids. DNA for the CDR3: TGTGCCAGCAGCCCAGTTGCCTCGGAGGAGACCCAGTACTTC. Its translation is CASSPVASEETQYF.

In its sample, this clonotype was seen many times. The chain combines TRBV29-1 with TRBJ2-5, with 12 bases aligning to TRBD2. After removal of 1 base from V and 0 bases from J, the junction contained 0 bases not matched to a gene. This CDR3 comprises 15 residues. Germline assignment: CDR1 SQVTM and CDR2 ANQGSEA. CDR3 loop: CSVEGTSGNQETQYF. CDR3 coding DNA: TGCAGCGTTGAAGGGACTAGCGGGAACCAAGAGACCCAGTACTTC.

This clonotype occurred a few times. V and J are TRBV6-5 and TRBJ2-1; possibly TRBD2 for D (5 bases). The CDR3 runs to 17 residues. V was clipped by 0 bases and J by 4 bases, with 16 bases between them. Looked up from germline, CDR1 is MNHEY and CDR2 is SVGAGI. CDR3 sequence reads: CASSYSMVGAPYNEQFF. The CDR3 bases are TGTGCCAGCAGTTACTCGATGGTGGGAGCCCCTTACAATGAGCAGTTCTTC.

The rearrangement links TRBV6-5 to TRBJ1-2; D remains unclear. The CDR3 loop spans 13 amino acids. The V end was cut by 6 bases, the J end by 0 bases, with 8 bases between. Germline V gene data show CDR1 as MNHEY and CDR2 as SVGAGI. The CDR3 region is CASRSLPNYGYTF. For the CDR3, the DNA is TGTGCCAGCAGATCTCTCCCTAACTATGGCTACACCTTC.

The V gene is TRBV7-6, the J gene TRBJ2-3; TRBD2 is a possible D gene (6 bases). This CDR3 has 15 amino acids. The V end was cut by 1 base, the J end by 5 bases, with 13 bases between. Germline CDR1 is SGHVS and CDR2 is FNYEAQ. The CDR3: CASSLGGTRVDTQYF. The CDR3 DNA sequence: TGTGCCAGCAGCTTAGGTGGGACTCGGGTAGATACGCAGTATTTT.

V is TRBV20-1 and J is TRBJ2-7, with a tentative D call TRBD2 (6 bases). CDR3 length equals 15 residues. V lost 2 bases to trimming and J lost 4 bases, with 18 bases between them. Germline lookup yields CDR1 DFQATT and CDR2 SNEGSKA (reference sequence). The chain's CDR3 is CSARSPPGVWYEQYF. The CDR3 coding sequence is TGCAGTGCTAGAAGCCCCCCGGGAGTTTGGTACGAGCAGTACTTC.

The chain is built from TRBV6-5 and TRBJ1-1; 8 bases match TRBD1. The CDR3 is 14 residues long. Germline V lookup: CDR1 MNHEY, CDR2 SVGAGI. V was clipped by 6 bases and J by 1 base; unmatched bases: 4. For the CDR3, the DNA is TGTGCCAGCAGGGACCAGGGGGCGAACACTGAAGCTTTCTTT. Protein product: CASRDQGANTEAFF.

This clonotype occurred a few times. V and J are TRBV10-3 and TRBJ2-7; a possible D gene is TRBD2 (6 bases). Per germline, CDR1 ENHRY and CDR2 SYGVKD. CDR3 length equals 15 residues. V lost 6 bases and J 3 bases, leaving 18 bases between the germline ends. The CDR3, as DNA: TGTGCCATCAGCAGGCAGGGACTCGACTACTACGAGCAGTACTTC. Translating gives CAISRQGLDYYEQYF.